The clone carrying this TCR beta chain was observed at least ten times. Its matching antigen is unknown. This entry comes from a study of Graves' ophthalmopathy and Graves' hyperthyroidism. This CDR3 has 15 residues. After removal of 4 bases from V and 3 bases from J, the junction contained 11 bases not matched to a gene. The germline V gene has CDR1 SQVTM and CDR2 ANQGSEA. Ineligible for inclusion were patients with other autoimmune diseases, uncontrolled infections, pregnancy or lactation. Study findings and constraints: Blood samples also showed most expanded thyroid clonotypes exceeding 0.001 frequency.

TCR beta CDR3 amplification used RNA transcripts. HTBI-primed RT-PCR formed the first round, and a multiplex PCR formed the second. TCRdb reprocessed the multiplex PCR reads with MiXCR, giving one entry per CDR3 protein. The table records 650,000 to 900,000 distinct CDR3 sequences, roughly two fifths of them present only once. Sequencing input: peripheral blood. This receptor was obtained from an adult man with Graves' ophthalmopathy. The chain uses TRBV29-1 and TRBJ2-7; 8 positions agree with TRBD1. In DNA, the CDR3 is TGCAGCGTTGTAGGCTTTGGACAGGGCGTCTACGAGCAGTACTTC. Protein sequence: CSVVGFGQGVYEQYF.